The clone carrying this TCR beta chain has just a few counts. Antigen specificity is unknown. The data belong to a study of T-cell memory formation after mild COVID-19. Study-wide results and caveats: Whether second-wave clones peaking at day 37 were SARS-CoV-2 specific went unconfirmed. Clones contracting over day 15 to 85 were CD4/CD8 balanced, with later expanders leaning CD4+. Mostly located in CM and EM were contracting CD4+ clones, with contracting CD8+ clones located in EMRA.

TCRdb passed the 5' RACE reads through MiXCR, listing each CDR3 protein once. Here the sample spans about 410,000 distinct CDR3 sequences, roughly 18% being singletons. Germline loops: CDR1 MNHEY, CDR2 SVGEGT. There are 16 residues in the CDR3. V gave up 0 bases and J gave up 0 bases, with 8 bases separating them. V usage is TRBV6-2 or TRBV6-3 and J usage is TRBJ1-4; D not resolved. Input material: PBMCs or a T cell subset sorted from them (not recorded which). The TCR sequence derives from a man between 18 and 35 years old who had mild COVID-19 (a few samples of this study predate the infection). Cell type and time point are not known. The CDR3: CASSYSESATNEKLFF. The CDR3 bases are TGTGCCAGCAGTTACTCGGAGAGTGCAACTAATGAAAAACTGTTTTTT.